The next 26 T cell receptor beta chains were all read from a single sample in a study of T cell changes during pregnancy in multiple sclerosis (dated by TCRdb to between 2018 and 2021). To prepare the library, the immunoSEQ multiplex PCR assay was applied. TCRdb took this table from immuneACCESS and kept in-frame rearrangements with V and J called. Such tables lack part of the clones; where checked against another copy, unresolved V genes explain under half of the gap, and the rest is unexplained. The sample includes approximately 63,000 clones, with about 93% observed a single time. The ten biggest clones cover about 2.5% of the sample. The sample consisted of CD8+ T cells from peripheral blood mononuclear cells, taken in the third trimester of pregnancy. These receptors came from a female donor with multiple sclerosis, enrolled in a pregnancy study.

The chain is built from TRBV4-3 and TRBJ2-7, with no clear D. The length of the CDR3 is 15 residues. V lost 0 bases and J 2 bases, leaving 11 bases between the germline ends. Looked up from germline, CDR1 is LGHNA and CDR2 is YSLEER. In DNA form, the CDR3 reads TGCGCCAGCAGCCAAGATCGGTCGCCAACCTACGAGCAGTACTTC. Amino acid sequence: CASSQDRSPTYEQYF.

The V gene is TRBV5-1, the J gene TRBJ1-2, with 7 bases fitting TRBD1. The V segment lost 5 bases and the J segment 4 bases; nucleotides outside the gene matches: 8. The CDR3 is 14 amino acids. Germline V CDR1 and CDR2: SGHRS, YFSETQ. CDR3 in DNA: TGCGCCAGCAGAAGGGTAGGGGACAGCTATGGCTACACCTTC. Its translation is CASRRVGDSYGYTF. Drawing the rest from reference TRBV5-1 and TRBJ1-2, the complete variable domain is KAGVTQTPRYLIKTRGQQVTLSCSPISGHRSVSWYQQTPGQGLQFLFEYFSETQRNKGNFPGRFSGRQFSNSRSEMNVSTLELGDSALYLCASRRVGDSYGYTFGSGTRLTVV.

This chain connects TRBV9 to TRBJ2-5; D remains ambiguous. CDR1 and CDR2 (germline): SGDLS, YYNGEE. The CDR3 covers 16 residues. V lost 3 bases and J 2 bases, leaving 17 bases between the germline ends. CDR3 region: CASSGPRSAKQETQYF. The CDR3 DNA sequence: TGTGCCAGCAGCGGCCCGCGGAGCGCCAAACAAGAGACCCAGTACTTC.

The chain is built from TRBV2 and TRBJ2-7, with D tentatively TRBD1 (6 bases). The germline CDR1 and CDR2 sequences are SNHLY and FYNNEI. Trimming removed 4 bases at V and 5 bases at J, with 12 bases between. The CDR3 spans 13 residues. The CDR3 nucleotides are TGTGCCAGCAGTGGGGTGCCAGGGGACGAGCAGTACTTC. As protein: CASSGVPGDEQYF.

The chain couples TRBV29-1 to TRBJ2-3, with TRBD2 matching over 9 bases. Germline V gene data show CDR1 as SQVTM and CDR2 as ANQGSEA. The CDR3 is made up of 14 amino acids. Losses at the gene ends were 6 bases for V and 2 bases for J; bases not matched to a gene: 6. The CDR3 coding sequence is TGCAGCGTCGAGGGCGGGAGGGCCACAGATACGCAGTATTTT. Encoded protein: CSVEGGRATDTQYF.

The V gene is TRBV29-1, the J gene TRBJ2-1, with D possibly TRBD1 on 5 matching bases. Trimming pared 0 bases from V and 0 bases from J, leaving 9 bases between. Per the germline V gene, CDR1 is SQVTM and CDR2 is ANQGSEA. The CDR3 consists of 15 residues. This chain's CDR3 is CSVEDQGSSYNEQFF. The CDR3 DNA is TGCAGCGTTGAAGATCAGGGAAGCTCCTACAATGAGCAGTTCTTC.

The rearrangement joins TRBV7-9 to TRBJ1-5; TRBD1 might be the D (6 bases). The CDR3 has 16 amino acids. CDR1 and CDR2 (germline): SEHNR, FQNEAQ (reference sequence). The V end was cut by 5 bases, the J end by 1 base, with 15 bases between. The CDR3 coding sequence is TGTGCCAGCAGCGACAGCGGCAGGGGAAGCAATCAGCCCCAGCATTTT. This gives the protein CASSDSGRGSNQPQHF.

The chain combines TRBV20-1 with TRBJ2-1; D uncertain. V dropped 5 bases and J dropped 7 bases, with 9 bases sitting between them. CDR3 length: 11 amino acids. The germline CDR1 and CDR2 sequences are DFQATT and SNEGSKA (reference sequence). Here the CDR3 reads CSAPSTNEQFF. The CDR3 DNA sequence: TGCAGTGCTCCGAGCACGAATGAGCAGTTCTTC.

This clone was observed a single time. The V and J genes are TRBV9 and TRBJ1-1; D unresolved. The CDR3 sequence is 12 residues long. V lost 1 base and J 5 bases, leaving 6 bases between the germline ends. Germline values: CDR1 SGDLS, CDR2 YYNGEE. The CDR3 sequence: CASSVSLTEAFF. DNA of the CDR3: TGTGCCAGCAGCGTAAGCCTGACTGAAGCTTTCTTT.

This clone was seen a handful of times. V and J are TRBV7-8 and TRBJ2-7; D is perhaps TRBD1 (6 bases). The CDR3 covers 12 residues. Trimming removed 5 bases at V and 4 bases at J, with 9 bases between. Germline lookup yields CDR1 SGHVS and CDR2 FQNEAQ. CDR3 in DNA: TGTGCCAGCAGCGCTACAGGGTACGAGCAGTACTTC. Protein: CASSATGYEQYF.

The chain combines TRBV19 with TRBJ2-1; D might be TRBD2 (5 bases). Germline V gene lookup returns CDR1 LNHDA and CDR2 SQIVND (reference sequence). The CDR3 runs 15 residues. The V gene lost 4 bases and the J gene lost 9 bases, with 19 bases spanning the gap. The CDR3 DNA reads TGTGCCAGTAGTAACGGGGTGACTCGGGTTTCTGAGCAGTTCTTC. This sequence encodes CASSNGVTRVSEQFF.

The chain combines TRBV19 with TRBJ2-1, with D possibly TRBD2 on 5 matching bases. Trimming left V 8 bases short and J 4 bases short, with 15 bases between. The germline CDR1 and CDR2 sequences are LNHDA and SQIVND (reference sequence). The CDR3 sequence is 14 residues long. As DNA, the CDR3 is TGTGCCAGTCAGCCGGGAACTATATACAATGAGCAGTTCTTC. It yields the protein CASQPGTIYNEQFF.

This rearrangement joins TRBV4-3 to TRBJ1-2, with D uncertain. From germline, CDR1 is LGHNA and CDR2 YSLEER. V was clipped by 2 bases and J by 0 bases, with 10 bases between them. The CDR3 is made up of 15 amino acids. CDR3 amino acids: CASSQQSMTNYGYTF. The CDR3 coding sequence is TGCGCCAGCAGCCAACAATCTATGACTAACTATGGCTACACCTTC.

The J gene is TRBJ2-5, the V gene TRBV9, with TRBD2 identical over 11 bases. The germline V gene has CDR1 SGDLS and CDR2 YYNGEE. Trimming cost V 0 bases and J 5 bases; bases outside gene matches: 3. The CDR3 covers 15 residues. The CDR3 sequence is CASSVVAGGPETQYF. As DNA, the CDR3 is TGTGCCAGCAGCGTAGTAGCGGGAGGGCCGGAGACCCAGTACTTC.

This sequence joins TRBV7-3 and TRBJ2-7, with 8 bases identical to TRBD1. Losses at the gene ends were 5 bases for V and 2 bases for J; bases not matched to a gene: 8. Germline V gene sequence: CDR1 SGHTA, CDR2 FQGTGA. The CDR3 consists of 15 residues. The CDR3 sequence is CASSRGQGPAYEQYF. The CDR3 DNA is TGTGCCAGCAGCAGAGGACAGGGACCAGCCTACGAGCAGTACTTC.

The chain has TRBV5-1 and TRBJ1-2, with TRBD1 identical over 8 bases. Germline V gene sequence: CDR1 SGHRS, CDR2 YFSETQ. The CDR3 sequence is 15 residues long. Trimming at V came to 3 bases and at J to 2 bases, leaving 6 bases not matched to a gene. The CDR3 loop is CASSSGQGGNYGYTF. In DNA, the CDR3 is TGCGCCAGCAGCTCCGGACAGGGAGGGAACTATGGCTACACCTTC.

V usage is TRBV12-5 and J usage is TRBJ1-1, with no clear D. The CDR3 is 14 amino acids. Trimming shortened V by 0 bases and J by 0 bases, and 5 bases separated the two germline ends. Germline CDR1 reads LGHNT; CDR2 reads FRNRAP. CDR3 region: CASGLVRVNTEAFF. CDR3 DNA: TGTGCTAGTGGTTTGGTGAGGGTGAACACTGAAGCTTTCTTT.

In DNA form, the CDR3 reads TGTGCCAGCAGTTCTCCGGGACAGGGGTATACGCAGTATTTT. It is translated as CASSSPGQGYTQYF. This chain joins TRBV28 and TRBJ2-3; 10 nucleotides agree with TRBD1. CDR1 and CDR2 (germline): MDHEN, SYDVKM. With V trimmed by 4 bases and J by 7 bases, 5 bases remained unmatched. This CDR3 comprises 14 residues.

The V and J genes are TRBV7-9 and TRBJ1-2; D not certain. V was trimmed by 1 base and J by 6 bases, leaving 15 bases between them. This CDR3 is 15 amino acids long. From germline, CDR1 is SEHNR and CDR2 FQNEAQ (reference sequence). The CDR3 loop reads CASSLVAGGPDGYTF. DNA for the CDR3: TGTGCCAGCAGCTTAGTCGCAGGAGGGCCGGATGGCTACACCTTC.

This rearrangement joins TRBV6-5 to TRBJ1-2; D uncertain. Germline values: CDR1 MNHEY, CDR2 SVGAGI. V lost 2 bases and J lost 6, with 7 bases in between. There are 12 residues in the CDR3. CDR3 region: CASSYGGNGYTF. The CDR3, as DNA: TGTGCCAGCAGTTACGGAGGGAATGGCTACACCTTC.

This clone showed up just a few times. The J gene is TRBJ2-7, the V gene TRBV6-1; possibly TRBD1 for D (5 bases). The germline CDR1 and CDR2 sequences are MNHNS and SASEGT. There are 12 residues in the CDR3. Trimming cost V 3 bases and J 2 bases, with 5 bases left between them. The CDR3 coding sequence is TGTGCCAGCAGTGAGACAGCCTACGAGCAGTACTTC. Amino acids: CASSETAYEQYF.

The chain combines TRBV4-1 with TRBJ2-7; 8 bases map to TRBD2. Per germline, CDR1 MGHRA and CDR2 YSYEKL. This CDR3 spans 15 amino acids. The junction had 8 bases not matched to a gene; V was cut back by 4 bases and J by 3 bases. The CDR3 nucleotides read TGCGCCAGCAGCCTAGCCGGGACTAGTAGCTACGAGCAGTACTTC. Translated: CASSLAGTSSYEQYF.

V and J are TRBV10-3 and TRBJ2-7; 9 positions match TRBD1. This CDR3 spans 15 amino acids. Germline V gene sequence: CDR1 ENHRY, CDR2 SYGVKD. Germline trimming cut 6 bases from V and 3 bases from J; bases unmatched to any gene: 9. CDR3 sequence reads: CAIRIGTGRFYEQYF. The CDR3 DNA sequence: TGTGCCATCAGGATCGGGACAGGGAGGTTCTACGAGCAGTACTTC.

This sequence joins TRBV9 and TRBJ2-6; TRBD2 matches at 7 bases. The CDR3 covers 19 residues. V shed 4 bases, J shed 4 bases, and the junction held 17 bases outside the gene matches. CDR1 and CDR2 from the germline V gene are SGDLS and YYNGEE. CDR3 sequence: CASSPRPGWLAAGANVLTF. The CDR3 DNA sequence: TGTGCCAGCAGCCCAAGGCCTGGGTGGCTAGCGGCGGGGGCCAACGTCCTGACTTTC.

This clone was observed a handful of times. The V call is TRBV4-2, the J call TRBJ1-2, with D possibly TRBD1 on 5 matching bases. V gave up 6 bases and J gave up 6 bases, with 26 bases separating them. Germline values: CDR1 LGHNA, CDR2 YNFKEQ. This CDR3 spans 17 amino acids. This CDR3 is CASSHVMGGSSTDGYTF. In DNA form, the CDR3 reads TGTGCCAGCAGTCATGTCATGGGGGGTAGTAGCACGGATGGCTACACCTTC.

The V call is TRBV7-2, the J call TRBJ2-1; D gene uncertain. The CDR3 is made up of 15 amino acids. Germline CDR1 and CDR2: SGHTA and FQGNSA. V was shortened by 4 bases and J by 2 bases, with 12 bases between the two germline ends. CDR3 protein: CASSYDIGPYNEQFF. The CDR3 DNA reads as TGTGCCAGCAGCTACGACATTGGCCCCTACAATGAGCAGTTCTTC.